This is a list of T cell receptor beta chains from one sample in a study of T cell repertoires in aging, cancer and after chemotherapy. TCRdb recomputed calls from the multiplex PCR reads with MiXCR, one row per CDR3 protein. The table has over a thousand distinct CDR3 sequences, over 35% seen once. The sequenced sample was blood. Every receptor here comes from a human donor with a solid tumor. Each CDR3 is given without its conserved first and last residue.

v_gene: TRBV25-1; j_gene: TRBJ2-7; CDR3aa: ASSGRDLSSYEQY
v_gene: TRBV19; j_gene: TRBJ1-1; CDR3aa: AITEDRETNTEAF
v_gene: TRBV27; j_gene: TRBJ2-7; CDR3aa: ASSFSGSLDYEQY
v_gene: TRBV20-1; j_gene: TRBJ2-3; CDR3aa: SARGLVEETDTQY
v_gene: TRBV6-6; j_gene: TRBJ1-1; CDR3aa: ASRLTGAATEAF
v_gene: TRBV29-1; j_gene: TRBJ2-3; CDR3aa: SARRSTDTQY
v_gene: TRBV7-2; j_gene: TRBJ1-1; CDR3aa: ASSLEYFGDTEAF
v_gene: TRBV7-9; j_gene: TRBJ2-7; CDR3aa: ASTNWQRRKAHEQY
v_gene: TRBV6-1; j_gene: TRBJ1-5; CDR3aa: ASSEREEGSNQPQH
v_gene: TRBV7-6; j_gene: NA; CDR3aa: ASSRDVDEQF
v_gene: TRBV20-1; j_gene: TRBJ1-2; CDR3aa: SAAPTGDYGYT
v_gene: TRBV12-3/TRBV12-4; j_gene: TRBJ2-2; CDR3aa: ASSFGAGVRGELF
v_gene: TRBV12-3/TRBV12-4; j_gene: TRBJ1-5; CDR3aa: ASSFFGSRLNQPQH
v_gene: TRBV27; j_gene: TRBJ1-2; CDR3aa: ASSLFPGQVYGYT
v_gene: TRBV10-2; j_gene: TRBJ1-2; CDR3aa: ASSGFRGLDGYT
v_gene: TRBV18; j_gene: TRBJ2-5; CDR3aa: ASSPARGPGTQY
v_gene: TRBV6-5; j_gene: TRBJ1-1; CDR3aa: ASRPDFTRLY
v_gene: TRBV27; j_gene: TRBJ1-6; CDR3aa: ASSLTLYNSPLH